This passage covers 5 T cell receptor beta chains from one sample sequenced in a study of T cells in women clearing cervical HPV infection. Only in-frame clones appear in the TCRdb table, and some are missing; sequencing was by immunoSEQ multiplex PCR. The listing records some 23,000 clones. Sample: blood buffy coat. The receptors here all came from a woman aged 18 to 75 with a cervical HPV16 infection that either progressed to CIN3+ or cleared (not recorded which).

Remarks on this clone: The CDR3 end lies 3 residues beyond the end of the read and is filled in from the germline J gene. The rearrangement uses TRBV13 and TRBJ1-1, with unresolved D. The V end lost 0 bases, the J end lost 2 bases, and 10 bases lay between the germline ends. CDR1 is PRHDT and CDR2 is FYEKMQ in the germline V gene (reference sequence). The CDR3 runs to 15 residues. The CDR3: CASSLGPAGNTEAFF. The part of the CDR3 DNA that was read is TGTGCCAGCAGCTTAGGCCCTGCGGGCAACACTGAA. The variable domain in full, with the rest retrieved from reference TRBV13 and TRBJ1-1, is AAGVIQSPRHLIKEKRETATLKCYPIPRHDTVYWYQQGPGQDPQFLISFYEKMQSDKGSIPDRFSAQQFSDYHSELNMSSLELGDSALYFCASSLGPAGNTEAFFGQGTRLTVV.

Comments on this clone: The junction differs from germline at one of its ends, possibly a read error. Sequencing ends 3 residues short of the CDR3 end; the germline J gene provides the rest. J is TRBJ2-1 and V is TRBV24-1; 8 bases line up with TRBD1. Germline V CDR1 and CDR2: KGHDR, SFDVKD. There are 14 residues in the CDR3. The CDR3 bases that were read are TGTGCCACAAGTGACAGGGGAACCTACAATGAG. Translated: CATSDRGTYNE. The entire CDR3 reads CATSDRGTYNEQFF.

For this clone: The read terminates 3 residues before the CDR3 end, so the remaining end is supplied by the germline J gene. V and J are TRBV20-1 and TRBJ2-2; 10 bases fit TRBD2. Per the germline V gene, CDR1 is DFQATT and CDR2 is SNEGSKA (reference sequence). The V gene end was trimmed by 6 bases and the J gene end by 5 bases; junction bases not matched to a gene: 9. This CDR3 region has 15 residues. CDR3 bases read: TGCAGTGCCCCTATAGCGGGGGGCAGGACCGGGGAG. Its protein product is CSAPIAGGRTGE. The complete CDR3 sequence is CSAPIAGGRTGELFF.

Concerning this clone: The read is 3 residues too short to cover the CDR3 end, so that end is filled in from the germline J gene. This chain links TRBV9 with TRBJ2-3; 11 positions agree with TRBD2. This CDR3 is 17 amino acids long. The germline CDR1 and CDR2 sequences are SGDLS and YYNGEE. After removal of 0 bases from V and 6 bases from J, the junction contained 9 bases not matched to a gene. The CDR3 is CASSVDVAGGLSDTQYF. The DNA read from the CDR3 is TGTGCCAGCAGCGTAGACGTAGCGGGGGGGCTCAGCGATACG.

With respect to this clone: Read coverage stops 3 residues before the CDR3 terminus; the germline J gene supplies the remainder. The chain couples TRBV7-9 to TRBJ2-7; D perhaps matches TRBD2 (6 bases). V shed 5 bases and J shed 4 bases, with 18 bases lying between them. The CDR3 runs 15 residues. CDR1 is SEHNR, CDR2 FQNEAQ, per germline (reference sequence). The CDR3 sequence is CASSLPGLPSYEQYF. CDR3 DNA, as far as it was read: TGTGCCAGCAGCCTACCGGGACTGCCGAGTTACGAG. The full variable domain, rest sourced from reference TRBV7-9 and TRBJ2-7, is DTGVSQNPRHKITKRGQNVTFRCDPISEHNRLYWYRQTLGQGPEFLTYFQNEAQLEKSRLLSDRFSAERPKGSFSTLEIQRTEQGDSAMYLCASSLPGLPSYEQYFGPGTRLTVT.